This T cell receptor (beta chain) is from a study of cytomegalovirus exposure and HLA in healthy donors. General study points: An Asian-associated ancestry cluster reportedly showed fewer N-insertions than the approximately 700-donor mean in a later analysis. Accurate prediction of HLA-A and HLA-B alleles (for most subjects) was reportedly achieved from TCR beta sequences. Sequencing depth roughly uniform across donors was assumed in presence/absence analyses. Confirmation was obtained in vitro that three CMV-associated chains are specific for CMV antigens.

Vbeta (60) and Jbeta (13) primers were used in the PCR. Profiled with immunoSEQ multiplex PCR; TCRdb holds only in-frame clones, not every one. The sample holds roughly 170,000 clones; approximately 80% are singletons and the top ten take about 0.63%. CDR1 and CDR2 (germline): MDHEN, SYDVKM. The CDR3 has 15 amino acids. Trimming cost V 5 bases and J 10 bases; bases outside gene matches: 10. Points on this clone: Its antigen is unidentified.

The sequence came from a boy younger than 18 in good health and CMV-seronegative. The chain uses TRBV28 and TRBJ1-6; TRBD1 matches at 8 bases. Material for sequencing was PBMCs. In DNA form, the CDR3 reads TGTGCCAGCAGTCTCCCCGGGACAGGCCACTCACCCCTCCACTTT. As protein: CASSLPGTGHSPLHF.